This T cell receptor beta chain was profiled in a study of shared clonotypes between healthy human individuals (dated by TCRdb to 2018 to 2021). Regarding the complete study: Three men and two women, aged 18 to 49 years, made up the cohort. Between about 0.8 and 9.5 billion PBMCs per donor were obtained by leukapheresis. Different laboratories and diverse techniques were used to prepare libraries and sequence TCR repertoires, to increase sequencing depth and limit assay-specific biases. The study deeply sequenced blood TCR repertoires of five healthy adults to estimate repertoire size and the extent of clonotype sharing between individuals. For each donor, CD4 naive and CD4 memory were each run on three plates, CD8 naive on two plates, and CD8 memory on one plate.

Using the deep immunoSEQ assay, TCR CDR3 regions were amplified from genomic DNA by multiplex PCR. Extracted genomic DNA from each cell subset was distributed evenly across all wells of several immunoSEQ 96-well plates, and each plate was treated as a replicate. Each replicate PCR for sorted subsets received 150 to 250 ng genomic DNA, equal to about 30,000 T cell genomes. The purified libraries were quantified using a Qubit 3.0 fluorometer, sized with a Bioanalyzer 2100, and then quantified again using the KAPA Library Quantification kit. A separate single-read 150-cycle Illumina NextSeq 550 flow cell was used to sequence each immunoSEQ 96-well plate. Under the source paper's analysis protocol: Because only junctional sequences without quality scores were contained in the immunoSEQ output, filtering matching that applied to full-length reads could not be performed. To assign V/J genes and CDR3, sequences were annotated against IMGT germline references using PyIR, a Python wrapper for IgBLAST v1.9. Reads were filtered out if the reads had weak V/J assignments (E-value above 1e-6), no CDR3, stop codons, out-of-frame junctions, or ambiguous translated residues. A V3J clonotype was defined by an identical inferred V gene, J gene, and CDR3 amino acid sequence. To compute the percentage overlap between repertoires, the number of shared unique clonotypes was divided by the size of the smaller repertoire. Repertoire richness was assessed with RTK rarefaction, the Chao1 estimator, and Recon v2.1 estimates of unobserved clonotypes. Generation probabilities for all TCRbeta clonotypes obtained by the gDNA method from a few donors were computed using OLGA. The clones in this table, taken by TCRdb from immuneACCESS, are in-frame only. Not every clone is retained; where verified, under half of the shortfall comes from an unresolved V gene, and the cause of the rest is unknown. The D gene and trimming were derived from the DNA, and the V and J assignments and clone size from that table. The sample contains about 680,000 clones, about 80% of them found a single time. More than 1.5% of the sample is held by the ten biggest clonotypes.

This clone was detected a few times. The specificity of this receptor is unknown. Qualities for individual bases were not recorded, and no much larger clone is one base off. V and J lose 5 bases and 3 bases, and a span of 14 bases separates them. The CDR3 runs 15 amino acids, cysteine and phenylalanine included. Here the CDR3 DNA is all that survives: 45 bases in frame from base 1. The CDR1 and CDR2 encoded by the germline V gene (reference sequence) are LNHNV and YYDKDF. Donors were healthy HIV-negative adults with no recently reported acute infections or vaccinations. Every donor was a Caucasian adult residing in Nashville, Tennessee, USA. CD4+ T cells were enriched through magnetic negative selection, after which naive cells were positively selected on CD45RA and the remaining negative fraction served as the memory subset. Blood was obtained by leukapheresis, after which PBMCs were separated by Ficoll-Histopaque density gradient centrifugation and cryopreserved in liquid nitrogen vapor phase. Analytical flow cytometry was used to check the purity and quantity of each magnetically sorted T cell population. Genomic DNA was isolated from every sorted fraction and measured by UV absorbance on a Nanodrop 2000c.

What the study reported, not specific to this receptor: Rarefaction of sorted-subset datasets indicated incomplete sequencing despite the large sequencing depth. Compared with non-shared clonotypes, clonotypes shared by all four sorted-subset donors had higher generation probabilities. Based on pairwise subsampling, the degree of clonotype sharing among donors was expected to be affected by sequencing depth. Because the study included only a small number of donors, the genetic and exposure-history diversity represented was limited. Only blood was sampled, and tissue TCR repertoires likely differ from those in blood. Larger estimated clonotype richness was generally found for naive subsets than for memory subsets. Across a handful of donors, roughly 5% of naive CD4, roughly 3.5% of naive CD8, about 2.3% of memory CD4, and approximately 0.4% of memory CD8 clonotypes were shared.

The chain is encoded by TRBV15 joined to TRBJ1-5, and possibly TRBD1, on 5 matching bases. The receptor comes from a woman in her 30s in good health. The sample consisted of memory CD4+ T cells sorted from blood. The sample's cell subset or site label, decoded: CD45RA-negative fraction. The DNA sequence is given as TGTGCCACCAGCTCCCCCGGGGGGAACAATCAGCCCCAGCATTTT. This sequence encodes CATSSPGGNNQPQHF. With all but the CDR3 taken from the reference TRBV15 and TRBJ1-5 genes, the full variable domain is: DAMVIQNPRYQVTQFGKPVTLSCSQTLNHNVMYWYQQKSSQAPKLLFHYYDKDFNNEADTPDNFQSRRPNTSFCFLDIRSPGLGDTAMYLCATSSPGGNNQPQHFGDGTRLSIL.